The T cell receptor beta chain described here comes from a study of STAT3 mutations in large granular lymphocyte leukemia (dated by TCRdb to between 2018 and 2021). Context from the whole study: Canonical activating STAT3 mutations were detected in roughly half of the longitudinally sequenced T-LGLL patients. One or more immunosuppressive therapy regimens were given to more than half of T-LGLL patients, and hematologic response was seen in over 35% of the treated patients. Patients with T-cell large granular lymphocyte leukemia underwent serial deep sequencing of TCRbeta CDR3 and STAT3 to reconstruct clonal hierarchy and dynamics. From an initial cohort of approximately 190 LGL patients, under 20 representative T-LGLL cases were picked for longitudinal TCRbeta and STAT3 sequencing. As controls, the study also included longitudinal sequencing of a couple of patients with natural killer LGL leukemia. Each patient was sequenced at an average of roughly 4.1 time points, ranging from 2 to 8 samplings.

General study outcomes and caveats: TCR clonotype switching after therapy was seen in about 35% of the 18 patients, with all newly emerging clones being STAT3 wild type. Because no samples were available when a clone first appeared, clonal expansion was inferred from samplings taken at other points. At least one immunodominant TCRbeta clonotype was identified in every T-LGLL patient, and multiple immunodominant subclonotypes were identified in about half of the T-LGLL patients. Since codominant clonotypes persisted in some patients, a small but highly pathogenic clone may have gone undetected. Linking therapy response to changes in TCR clonal burden was complicated by variable intervals between samplings and by differing treatment regimens. In several patients, dominant TCR clone burden exceeded STAT3 mutant burden, suggesting STAT3 mutation arose secondarily within a pre-expanded clone.

With respect to this clone: Its antigen is not yet known. No per-base quality is available; no much larger clone lies one base away.

For this chain, trimming is 3 bases at the V end and 1 base at the J end, and the number of junction bases without a gene match is 1. CDR1 and CDR2 (SGDLS, YYNGEE) derive from the germline V gene. Inclusive of the bounding cysteine and phenylalanine, the CDR3 is 14 residues long. Of all the DNA, just the CDR3 is kept, 42 bases in frame from base 1. An Illumina MiSeq was used to sequence the TCRbeta libraries, yielding an average of approximately 40,000 productive templates per sample. TCRbeta CDR3 libraries were generated with the immunoSEQ assay using multiplex PCR amplification. As for the authors' bioinformatics: Repertoire diversity was computed as previously defined, with values near 0 indicating extremely monoclonal samples. TCRdb stores this immuneACCESS table with in-frame sequences only. Part of the clones is absent; in the studies checked, under half of the shortfall reflects unresolved V genes, and no reason is known for the rest. The V and J calls and the clone size are those of that table, but D and trimming were determined from the DNA. This sample has around 17,000 clones in its table, and 80% to 90% of those were observed once. About 9% of the sample comes from the top ten.

The same DNA, extracted from blood mononuclear cells, served for both TCR sequencing and STAT3 sequencing. The sample was peripheral blood mononuclear cells. This receptor was obtained from a man between 50 and 59 years old with T-cell large granular lymphocyte leukemia. Some clones in this sample may be carry-over from other donors' samples. The age is the age at diagnosis. In this chain, TRBV9 is recombined with TRBJ2-4, with 7 middle bases fitting TRBD1. The bases are TGTGCCAGCAGCGCGACAGGGGCCAAAAACATTCAGTACTTC. It codes for CASSATGAKNIQYF.